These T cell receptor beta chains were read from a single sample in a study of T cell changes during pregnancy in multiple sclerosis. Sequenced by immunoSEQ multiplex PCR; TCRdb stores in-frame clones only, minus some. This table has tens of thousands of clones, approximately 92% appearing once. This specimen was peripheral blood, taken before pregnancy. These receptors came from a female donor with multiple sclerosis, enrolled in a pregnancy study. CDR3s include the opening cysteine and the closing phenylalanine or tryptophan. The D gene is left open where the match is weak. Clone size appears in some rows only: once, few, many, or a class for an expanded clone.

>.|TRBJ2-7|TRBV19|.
CASSITGPGGGYEQYF
TGTGCCAGTAGTATTACTGGTCCTGGGGGCGGCTACGAGCAGTACTTC
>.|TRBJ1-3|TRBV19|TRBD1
CASSLGTVGNTIYF
TGTGCCAGTAGTCTGGGGACAGTTGGAAACACCATATATTTT
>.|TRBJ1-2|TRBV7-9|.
CASNPGTPNYGYTF
TGTGCCAGCAACCCCGGGACACCTAACTATGGCTACACCTTC
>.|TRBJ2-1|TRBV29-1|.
CSVEVASVEQFF
TGCAGCGTTGAGGTAGCGTCTGTGGAGCAGTTCTTC
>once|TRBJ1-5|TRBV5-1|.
CASSLVPDQPQHF
TGCGCCAGCAGCTTGGTACCGGATCAGCCCCAGCATTTT
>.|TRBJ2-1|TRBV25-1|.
CASTTIYNEQFF
TGTGCCAGCACGACAATTTACAATGAGCAGTTCTTC
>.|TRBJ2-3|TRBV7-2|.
CASSLYTDTQYF
TGTGCCAGCAGCCTCTACACAGATACGCAGTATTTT
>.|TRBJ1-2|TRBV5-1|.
CASSFGGISYGYTF
TGCGCCAGCAGCTTCGGCGGTATCTCATATGGCTACACCTTC
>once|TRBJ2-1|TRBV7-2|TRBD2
CASSPNRGLAVYNEQFF
TGTGCCAGCAGCCCGAACCGGGGACTAGCGGTATACAATGAGCAGTTCTTC
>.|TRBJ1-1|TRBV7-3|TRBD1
CASSRQGMNTEAFF
TGTGCCAGCAGCCGACAGGGAATGAACACTGAAGCTTTCTTT
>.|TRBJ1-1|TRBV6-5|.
CASSYSTTGHTEAFF
TGTGCCAGCAGTTACTCAACTACAGGTCACACTGAAGCTTTCTTT
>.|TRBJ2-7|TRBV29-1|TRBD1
CSVGTGVYEQYF
TGCAGCGTAGGGACAGGGGTGTACGAGCAGTACTTC
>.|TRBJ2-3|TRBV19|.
CASSPRDSPDTQYF
TGTGCCAGTAGTCCTCGGGACTCCCCAGATACGCAGTATTTT
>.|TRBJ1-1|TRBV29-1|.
CSVGTLNTEAFF
TGCAGCGTAGGGACATTGAACACTGAAGCTTTCTTT
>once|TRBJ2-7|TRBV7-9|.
CASSLPPGYTNFEQYF
TGTGCCAGCAGCCTCCCTCCCGGTTACACTAACTTCGAGCAGTACTTC
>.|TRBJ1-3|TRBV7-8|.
CASSSGNSGNTIYF
TGTGCCAGCAGCTCCGGGAACTCTGGAAACACCATATATTTT
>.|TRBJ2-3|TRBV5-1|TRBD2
CASSIRTSGSTDTQYF
TGCGCCAGCAGCATCCGGACTAGCGGGAGTACAGATACGCAGTATTTT
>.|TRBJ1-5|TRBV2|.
CASSEIMSGMASNQPQHF
TGTGCCAGCAGTGAAATTATGTCAGGGATGGCCAGCAATCAGCCCCAGCATTTT
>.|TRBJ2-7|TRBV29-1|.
CSAQHGGNYEQYF
TGCAGCGCCCAACACGGGGGAAACTACGAGCAGTACTTC
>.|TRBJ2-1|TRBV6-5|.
CASSYSLRSSYNEQFF
TGTGCCAGCAGTTACTCGCTCCGGAGCTCCTACAATGAGCAGTTCTTC
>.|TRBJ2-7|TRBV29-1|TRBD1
CSIQGGQVAEQYF
TGCAGCATCCAAGGGGGACAGGTTGCCGAGCAGTACTTC
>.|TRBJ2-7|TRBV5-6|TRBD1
CASSETPPGQATYEQYF
TGTGCCAGCAGCGAAACTCCTCCGGGACAGGCGACCTACGAGCAGTACTTC
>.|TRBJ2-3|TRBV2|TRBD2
CASSPFAGGADTQYF
TGTGCCAGCAGCCCCTTTGCGGGAGGGGCAGATACGCAGTATTTT
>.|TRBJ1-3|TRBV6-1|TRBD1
CASSETGQPSGNTIYF
TGTGCCAGCAGTGAAACGGGACAGCCGTCTGGAAACACCATATATTTT
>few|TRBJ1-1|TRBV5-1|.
CASSLGAGIVTEAFF
TGCGCCAGCAGCTTGGGGGCGGGTATCGTGACTGAAGCTTTCTTT
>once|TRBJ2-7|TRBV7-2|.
CASSQGAYEQYF
TGTGCCAGCAGCCAAGGAGCCTACGAGCAGTACTTC
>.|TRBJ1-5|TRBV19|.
CASSEAIFNQPQHF
TGTGCCAGTAGTGAGGCGATATTCAATCAGCCCCAGCATTTT
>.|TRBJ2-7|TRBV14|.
CASSQGRIELYEQYF
TGTGCCAGCAGCCAAGGGAGGATAGAACTCTACGAGCAGTACTTC
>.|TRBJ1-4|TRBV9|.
CASSAVQGMGEKLFF
TGTGCCAGCAGCGCAGTACAGGGAATGGGTGAAAAACTGTTTTTT
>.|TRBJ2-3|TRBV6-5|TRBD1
CASGRTGGGDTQYF
TGTGCCAGCGGGAGGACAGGGGGAGGAGATACGCAGTATTTT